The 24 T cell receptor beta chains below come from one sample, sequenced in a study of PD-L1 blockade in urothelial cancer. Time point indicated: peripheral blood 6 weeks after treatment start. Generated by immunoSEQ multiplex PCR, the TCRdb table keeps only in-frame clones and is missing some. The sample yields 48,000 or so clones, approximately 86% seen once. Sample: PBMCs, taken around atezolizumab (anti-PD-L1) treatment. The receptors originated from a man between 60 and 75 years old with urothelial cancer.

The chain links TRBV6-6 to TRBJ2-1; D gene ambiguous. V shed 5 bases and J shed 8 bases, with 10 bases lying between them. The CDR3 totals 12 residues. Germline V lookup: CDR1 MNHNY, CDR2 SVGAGI (reference sequence). The CDR3 region is CASSQNLHEQFF. CDR3 nucleotide sequence: TGTGCCAGCAGTCAAAACTTACATGAGCAGTTCTTC.

The V call is TRBV10-2, the J call TRBJ1-3; D perhaps matches TRBD1 (5 bases). The CDR3 loop spans 15 amino acids. Germline V gives CDR1 WSHSY, CDR2 SAAADI. The V and J ends lost 0 bases and 2 bases respectively, with 8 bases between them. In DNA form, the CDR3 reads TGCGCCAGCAGTGAGTCGCCAGGGACTGGAAACACCATATATTTT. Protein: CASSESPGTGNTIYF.

This rearrangement joins TRBV7-2 to TRBJ2-1, with 13 positions matching TRBD2. Trimming at V came to 5 bases and at J to 0 bases, leaving 1 base not matched to a gene. This CDR3 region has 16 residues. Germline CDR1 is SGHTA and CDR2 is FQGNSA. CDR3 sequence (DNA): TGTGCCAGCAGCAGGACTAGCGGGGGCTCCTACAATGAGCAGTTCTTC. Its translation: CASSRTSGGSYNEQFF.

This clone was found a few times. The chain recombines TRBV5-1 with TRBJ1-1; no firm D call. The CDR3 runs 13 residues. The germline V gene has CDR1 SGHRS and CDR2 YFSETQ. V lost 7 bases to trimming and J lost 3 bases, with 13 bases between them. DNA of the CDR3: TGCGCCAGCTCCTATGTGGTAGACACTGAAGCTTTCTTT. Its translation: CASSYVVDTEAFF.

This rearrangement joins TRBV18 to TRBJ1-1, with D perhaps TRBD1 (5 bases). Germline V CDR1 and CDR2: KGHSH, LQKENI. The CDR3 is 14 amino acids. V dropped 4 bases and J dropped 0 bases, with 9 bases sitting between them. The CDR3 is CASSQDRLNTEAFF. The CDR3 nucleotides read TGTGCCAGCTCACAAGACAGACTGAACACTGAAGCTTTCTTT.

This clone was counted once. This chain connects TRBV4-2 to TRBJ2-7, with TRBD2 identical over 11 bases. The germline gives CDR1 LGHNA, CDR2 YNFKEQ. The CDR3 has 15 amino acids. The ends lost 2 bases at V and 5 bases at J; junction bases unmatched: 5. CDR3 protein: CASSQPTSGVHEQYF. CDR3 DNA sequence: TGTGCCAGCAGCCAACCGACTAGCGGGGTTCACGAGCAGTACTTC.

This clone was detected only a few times. CDR3 protein: CASSLGTSSGNEQFF. Here the CDR3 DNA reads TGCGCCAGCAGCCTCGGGACTAGCTCGGGCAATGAGCAGTTCTTC. The chain joins TRBV5-1 to TRBJ2-1, with 9 bases that match TRBD2. The CDR3 loop spans 15 amino acids. CDR1 SGHRS and CDR2 YFSETQ come from the germline V gene. V was clipped by 4 bases and J by 6 bases; unmatched bases: 8.

A single count supports this clone. The CDR3 DNA follows: TGTGCCTGGAGTACTGGGCGAGGCTACACCTTC. Its translation: CAWSTGRGYTF. The chain combines TRBV30 with TRBJ1-2; D is unresolved. Germline loops: CDR1 GTSNPN, CDR2 SVGIG (reference sequence). Trimming took off 2 bases at V and 8 bases at J, with 9 bases between the two ends. The CDR3 runs 11 residues.

This chain connects TRBV27 to TRBJ1-5; D remains ambiguous. CDR1 and CDR2 (germline): MNHEY, SMNVEV (reference sequence). This CDR3 comprises 13 residues. V lost 7 bases to trimming and J lost 4 bases, with 11 bases between them. CDR3 in amino acids: CASTEILNQPQHF. In DNA form, the CDR3 reads TGTGCCAGCACCGAGATACTTAATCAGCCCCAGCATTTT.

The rearrangement joins TRBV10-1 to TRBJ1-1, with 12 bases identical to TRBD1. Germline CDR1 and CDR2: WNHNN and SYGVQD (reference sequence). This CDR3 region has 14 residues. V was clipped by 0 bases and J by 11 bases; unmatched bases: 4. CDR3 sequence: CASSESGDRGHAFF. Here the CDR3 DNA reads TGCGCCAGCAGTGAGTCGGGGGACAGGGGGCACGCTTTCTTT.

V usage is TRBV30 and J usage is TRBJ1-1; D uncertain. The germline V gene has CDR1 GTSNPN and CDR2 SVGIG (reference sequence). The CDR3 sequence is 16 residues long. The V gene lost 3 bases and the J gene lost 4 bases, with 21 bases spanning the gap. The CDR3 sequence is CAWSFFHPDSGTEAFF. CDR3 bases: TGTGCCTGGAGCTTCTTCCACCCGGACTCGGGCACTGAAGCTTTCTTT.

The chain uses TRBV13 and TRBJ2-3; TRBD2 aligns across 15 bases. The J segment lost 4 bases and the V segment lost 1 base, leaving 9 bases of the junction unmatched. The CDR3 consists of 19 residues. Looked up from germline, CDR1 is PRHDT and CDR2 is FYEKMQ (reference sequence). Here the CDR3 reads CASSLEGLAGGDFPDTQYF. The CDR3 coding sequence is TGTGCCAGCAGCTTAGAGGGACTAGCGGGGGGTGATTTCCCAGATACGCAGTATTTT.

The genes are TRBV5-1 and TRBJ2-2, with 9 bases lining up with TRBD2. Germline V CDR1 and CDR2: SGHRS, YFSETQ. V was pared by 2 bases and J by 7 bases, with 6 bases of the junction left unmatched. This CDR3 contains 15 residues. CDR3 amino acids: CASSFGTSNDGELFF. The CDR3 DNA follows: TGCGCCAGCAGCTTCGGGACTAGCAACGACGGGGAGCTGTTTTTT. Looking up the rest from reference TRBV5-1 and TRBJ2-2 gives the full variable domain: KAGVTQTPRYLIKTRGQQVTLSCSPISGHRSVSWYQQTPGQGLQFLFEYFSETQRNKGNFPGRFSGRQFSNSRSEMNVSTLELGDSALYLCASSFGTSNDGELFFGEGSRLTVL.

The gene calls are TRBV5-4 and TRBJ2-1, with TRBD1 matching 9 bases. V lost 3 bases and J lost 8; bases outside the gene matches: 3. The CDR3 length is 13 residues. Germline lookup yields CDR1 SGHNT and CDR2 YYREEE (reference sequence). The CDR3 region is CASSWDRDDEQFF. The CDR3 coding sequence is TGTGCCAGCAGCTGGGACAGGGATGATGAGCAGTTCTTC.

The chain combines TRBV11-2 with TRBJ2-5; a weak D match, TRBD1 (9 bases). Germline V lookup: CDR1 SGHAT, CDR2 FQNNGV. This CDR3 comprises 16 residues. V dropped 1 base and J dropped 2 bases, with 14 bases sitting between them. CDR3 coding DNA: TGTGCCAGCAGCTTAGCGGGGGGGACAGGGCAAGAGACCCAGTACTTC. Protein: CASSLAGGTGQETQYF.

This chain uses TRBV30 with TRBJ1-4; 12 nucleotides match TRBD1. CDR3 length: 19 amino acids. In germline, CDR1 is GTSNPN, CDR2 SVGIG (reference sequence). The junction had 18 bases not matched to a gene; V was cut back by 0 bases and J by 10 bases. The CDR3 loop is CAWSVGVPGTGGMKGKLFF. DNA for the CDR3: TGTGCCTGGAGTGTAGGGGTCCCCGGGACAGGGGGCATGAAGGGAAAACTGTTTTTT.

The V call is TRBV7-6, the J call TRBJ2-5; TRBD2 aligns across 14 bases. The CDR3 has 18 amino acids. V dropped 0 bases and J dropped 1; count of bases not matched to a gene: 4. CDR1 SGHVS and CDR2 FNYEAQ come from the germline V gene. The CDR3 reads CASSLAGLAGGLQETQYF. The CDR3 DNA reads TGTGCCAGCAGCTTAGCCGGACTAGCGGGGGGACTCCAAGAGACCCAGTACTTC.

This chain uses TRBV6-5 with TRBJ1-1, with 8 bases matching TRBD1. This CDR3 is 13 amino acids long. The J segment lost 6 bases and the V segment lost 6 bases, leaving 6 bases of the junction unmatched. The germline V gene encodes CDR1 MNHEY and CDR2 SVGAGI. The CDR3 reads CASRFGTGSEAFF. CDR3 nucleotides: TGTGCCAGCAGATTTGGGACAGGCTCTGAAGCTTTCTTT.

CDR3 loop: CASSSGLAGGAETQYF. As DNA, the CDR3 is TGTGCCAGCAGCTCGGGACTAGCGGGGGGGGCGGAGACCCAGTACTTC. V usage is TRBV9 and J usage is TRBJ2-5, with TRBD2 identical over 16 bases. CDR3 length: 16 amino acids. CDR1 is SGDLS, CDR2 YYNGEE, per germline. J was trimmed by 5 bases and V by 4 bases; bases with no gene match: 5.

J is TRBJ2-2 and V is TRBV7-9; D perhaps matches TRBD2 (7 bases). Trimming took 7 bases from V and 1 from J, leaving 19 bases between them. The CDR3 length is 17 residues. Per the germline V gene, CDR1 is SEHNR and CDR2 is FQNEAQ (reference sequence). CDR3 in amino acids: CASILGGGARNTGELFF. The CDR3 coding sequence is TGTGCCAGCATCCTCGGAGGGGGGGCCCGGAACACCGGGGAGCTGTTTTTT. Variable domain in full (rest from reference TRBV7-9 and TRBJ2-2): DTGVSQNPRHKITKRGQNVTFRCDPISEHNRLYWYRQTLGQGPEFLTYFQNEAQLEKSRLLSDRFSAERPKGSFSTLEIQRTEQGDSAMYLCASILGGGARNTGELFFGEGSRLTVL.

The genes are TRBV6-6 and TRBJ1-2, with 9 bases fitting TRBD1. Trimming at V came to 3 bases and at J to 4 bases, leaving 9 bases not matched to a gene. Germline V lookup: CDR1 MNHNY, CDR2 SVGAGI (reference sequence). The CDR3 contains 16 residues. The CDR3 nucleotides are TGTGCCAGCAGTTATCAAAGCCCGGGACAGGGCTATGGCTACACCTTC. Translation gives CASSYQSPGQGYGYTF.

This clone was recorded a few times. V usage is TRBV6-5 and J usage is TRBJ1-1; the D is unclear. Per germline, CDR1 MNHEY and CDR2 SVGAGI. The germline V and J ends were trimmed by 5 bases and 3 bases, with 10 bases remaining between them. The CDR3 has 13 amino acids. As DNA, the CDR3 is TGTGCCAGCAGTATTAAGGGAGACACTGAAGCTTTCTTT. Translation: CASSIKGDTEAFF.

The genes are TRBV28 and TRBJ1-6; D ambiguous. The germline gives CDR1 MDHEN, CDR2 SYDVKM. V lost 7 bases and J 5 bases, leaving 12 bases between the germline ends. The CDR3 loop spans 14 amino acids. Here the CDR3 DNA reads TGTGCCAGCACCGTAGGAGGGAATAATTCACCCCTCCACTTT. Translated, it gives CASTVGGNNSPLHF.

The rearrangement uses TRBV11-2 and TRBJ2-3, with TRBD2 as a possible D gene (6 bases). V lost 1 base, J lost 4 bases, and 9 bases lay in between. Germline loops: CDR1 SGHAT, CDR2 FQNNGV. CDR3 length: 14 residues. CDR3 bases: TGTGCCAGCAGCTTAGGGGCTAGCGCAGATACGCAGTATTTT. It specifies CASSLGASADTQYF. The full variable domain, completed using reference TRBV11-2 and TRBJ2-3, is EAGVAQSPRYKIIEKRQSVAFWCNPISGHATLYWYQQILGQGPKLLIQFQNNGVVDDSQLPKDRFSAERLKGVDSTLKIQPAKLEDSAVYLCASSLGASADTQYFGPGTRLTVL.